These 14 T cell receptor beta chains came from one sample sequenced in a study of T-cell reconstitution after alpha-beta-depleted transplantation in children. TCRbeta library construction was performed incorporating unique molecular identifiers. TCRdb passed the PCR reads through MiXCR, listing each CDR3 protein once. The profile shows 500,000 to 750,000 distinct CDR3 sequences, about a quarter of them singletons. The source was PBMCs, collected before TCRalphabeta/CD19-depleted stem cell transplant. The receptors originated from a boy less than two years old with Wiskott-Aldrich syndrome, due to receive a stem cell transplant.

The DNA for the CDR3 is TGTGCCAGCAGCTTAGAAGCGGGAGAGTATACGCAGTATTTT. This sequence encodes CASSLEAGEYTQYF. The chain combines TRBV7-9 with TRBJ2-3; 8 bases align to TRBD2. V was clipped by 1 base and J by 7 bases; unmatched bases: 4. CDR3 length: 14 amino acids. Germline CDR1 and CDR2: SEHNR and FQNEAQ (reference sequence).

This clonotype was picked up a small number of times. V usage is TRBV24-1 and J usage is TRBJ2-5; tentative D call: TRBD2 (6 bases). The CDR3 spans 15 residues. CDR1 and CDR2 (germline): KGHDR, SFDVKD. V lost 2 bases and J lost 0, with 9 bases in between. The CDR3 sequence is CATSDSREYQETQYF. The DNA of the CDR3 is TGTGCCACCAGTGATTCCCGGGAGTACCAAGAGACCCAGTACTTC.

The V call is TRBV9, the J call TRBJ2-3; 7 positions agree with TRBD1. V dropped 4 bases and J dropped 3; count of bases not matched to a gene: 8. Germline V gives CDR1 SGDLS, CDR2 YYNGEE. CDR3 length: 15 residues. CDR3 region: CASSPPTGLTDTQYF. CDR3 bases: TGTGCCAGCAGCCCCCCGACAGGGTTGACAGATACGCAGTATTTT.

The rearrangement links TRBV14 to TRBJ2-1, with D perhaps assigned TRBD1 or TRBD2 (5 bases each). This CDR3 region has 17 residues. The V and J ends lost 3 bases and 7 bases respectively, with 22 bases between them. Germline CDR1 SGHDN, CDR2 FVKESK. CDR3 coding DNA: TGTGCCAGCAGCCATTCCCCGGGACGGAGAGCTCTAAATGAGCAGTTCTTC. Its translation: CASSHSPGRRALNEQFF.

This clonotype was detected only a few times. This chain connects TRBV5-1 to TRBJ2-1; D may match TRBD1 or TRBD2 (5 bases each). This CDR3 contains 15 residues. Germline lookup yields CDR1 SGHRS and CDR2 YFSETQ. Trimming took 0 bases from V and 5 from J, leaving 12 bases between them. As DNA, the CDR3 is TGCGCCAGCAGCTTGGAACCTTGGGGGAACAATGAGCAGTTCTTC. Translated, it gives CASSLEPWGNNEQFF. The variable domain in full, with the rest retrieved from reference TRBV5-1 and TRBJ2-1, is KAGVTQTPRYLIKTRGQQVTLSCSPISGHRSVSWYQQTPGQGLQFLFEYFSETQRNKGNFPGRFSGRQFSNSRSEMNVSTLELGDSALYLCASSLEPWGNNEQFFGPGTRLTVL.

V usage is TRBV20-1 and J usage is TRBJ2-7; maybe TRBD1 (5 bases). V was shortened by 8 bases and J by 6 bases, with 14 bases between the two germline ends. Germline CDR1 reads DFQATT; CDR2 reads SNEGSKA (reference sequence). The CDR3 is 11 residues long. The CDR3 DNA reads as TGCAGTATCGGACAAAGGGGCGAGCAGTACTTC. Its protein product is CSIGQRGEQYF.

The chain has TRBV5-1 and TRBJ1-3; D call uncertain. Germline V gives CDR1 SGHRS, CDR2 YFSETQ. CDR3 length: 15 amino acids. Trimming stripped 0 bases from V and 1 base from J, with 8 bases between. CDR3 residues: CASSLEWESGNTIYF. The CDR3 DNA reads as TGCGCCAGCAGCTTGGAGTGGGAATCTGGAAACACCATATATTTT.

The V gene is TRBV28, the J gene TRBJ1-2, with TRBD1 identical over 7 bases. Germline assignment: CDR1 MDHEN and CDR2 SYDVKM. This CDR3 has 14 amino acids. V lost 4 bases, J lost 3 bases, and 5 bases stayed unmatched. In DNA, the CDR3 is TGTGCCAGCAGTTCTCCGGGGACAGACTATGGCTACACCTTC. It yields the protein CASSSPGTDYGYTF.

The chain uses TRBV5-6 and TRBJ2-2; 9 positions agree with TRBD1. V trimming: 0 bases; J trimming: 4 bases; junction bases outside the gene matches: 1. From germline, CDR1 is SGHDT and CDR2 YYEEEE. This CDR3 is 15 amino acids long. CDR3 DNA: TGTGCCAGCAGCTTGGACAGGGGGCGCACCGGGGAGCTGTTTTTT. It is translated as CASSLDRGRTGELFF.

This clonotype was recorded a few times. J is TRBJ2-3 and V is TRBV20-1; 8 bases map to TRBD2. Germline assignment: CDR1 DFQATT and CDR2 SNEGSKA (reference sequence). The CDR3 covers 13 residues. V was pared by 3 bases and J by 6 bases, with 5 bases of the junction left unmatched. The CDR3 DNA reads as TGCAGTGCTAGTGGACTAGCATCGGATACGCAGTATTTT. Protein: CSASGLASDTQYF.

The chain recombines TRBV24-1 with TRBJ1-1, with unresolved D. The CDR3 runs to 11 residues. Trimming removed 5 bases from V and 8 bases from J, with 8 bases in between. Germline CDR1 and CDR2: KGHDR and SFDVKD. The CDR3 sequence is CATSVPAEAFF. As DNA, the CDR3 is TGTGCCACCAGTGTCCCGGCCGAAGCTTTCTTT.

This clonotype was observed a few times. The chain combines TRBV5-1 with TRBJ2-3; D not resolved. Trimming shortened V by 2 bases and J by 3 bases, and 13 bases separated the two germline ends. Germline CDR1 SGHRS, CDR2 YFSETQ. CDR3 length: 15 amino acids. CDR3: CASSFGLDITDTQYF. CDR3 bases: TGCGCCAGCAGCTTTGGGCTAGATATAACAGATACGCAGTATTTT.

This clonotype turned up a few times. The chain combines TRBV3-1 with TRBJ2-4; D gene uncertain. The CDR3 has 16 residues. Germline CDR1 reads LGHDT; CDR2 reads YNNKEL (reference sequence). Trimming shortened V by 1 base and J by 0 bases, and 10 bases separated the two germline ends. The CDR3 is CASSQGAPLAKNIQYF. CDR3 DNA sequence: TGTGCCAGCAGCCAAGGGGCCCCTCTAGCCAAAAACATTCAGTACTTC.

This clonotype was seen only a few times. V is TRBV12-3 or TRBV12-4 and J is TRBJ2-2; D gene unclear. Trimming pared 6 bases from V and 0 bases from J, leaving 5 bases between. The CDR3 runs 13 residues. CDR3 DNA: TGTGCCAGCAGCAAGCCGAACACCGGGGAGCTGTTTTTT. It encodes CASSKPNTGELFF.